Below, 29 T cell receptor beta chains from the same sample are listed, as sequenced in a study of beta chain features in type 1 diabetes. General observations from the study: Shorter TCRB CDR3s, moderately but significantly so, were found in Type 1 diabetes patients in all four CD4+ subsets.

The study reverse transcribed the entire isolated RNA, so it sequenced expressed TCRB transcripts. Clones were sequenced by immunoSEQ multiplex PCR, and TCRdb holds only the in-frame ones, with some missing. The table lists about 640,000 clones, roughly 12% of them singletons. The antigens these receptors bind are not known. Sequencing used naive CD4+ T cells from blood. These receptors all stem from a man under 40 with type 1 diabetes.

V usage is TRBV6-5 and J usage is TRBJ1-6, with a possible D match to TRBD1 (6 bases). Trimming left V 6 bases short and J 7 bases short, with 16 bases between. The germline gives CDR1 MNHEY, CDR2 SVGAGI. The CDR3 is 15 residues long. The CDR3, as DNA: TGTGCCAGCAGGCGGATACAGGGAGGGAATTCACCCCTCCACTTT. This gives the protein CASRRIQGGNSPLHF.

The chain has TRBV14 and TRBJ1-3, with 9 nucleotides matching TRBD1. This CDR3 region has 17 residues. Looked up from germline, CDR1 is SGHDN and CDR2 is FVKESK. The ends lost 3 bases at V and 2 bases at J; junction bases unmatched: 8. Here the CDR3 reads CASSQYTGTGTGNTIYF. DNA for the CDR3: TGTGCCAGCAGCCAGTATACCGGGACAGGGACTGGAAACACCATATATTTT.

The CDR3: CASSQVVQGATEAFF. The CDR3 coding sequence is TGCGCCAGCAGCCAAGTTGTGCAAGGGGCCACTGAAGCTTTCTTT. The chain joins TRBV4-1 to TRBJ1-1; weak D call: TRBD1 (5 bases). This CDR3 is 15 amino acids long. Trimming left V 1 base short and J 4 bases short, with 13 bases between. CDR1 and CDR2 from the germline V gene are MGHRA and YSYEKL.

The table lists this clone with a few counts. The chain links TRBV4-3 to TRBJ2-3; D gene ambiguous. This CDR3 contains 14 residues. Germline assignment: CDR1 LGHNA and CDR2 YSLEER. The germline V and J ends were trimmed by 3 bases and 3 bases, with 10 bases remaining between them. The CDR3 reads CASSQDPRTDTQYF. CDR3 coding DNA: TGCGCCAGCAGCCAGGACCCAAGAACAGATACGCAGTATTTT.

V gene TRBV29-1 combines with J gene TRBJ2-4, with a tentative D call TRBD1 (7 bases). V was cut by 2 bases and J by 6 bases, with 11 bases left in between. This CDR3 spans 13 amino acids. The germline V gene has CDR1 SQVTM and CDR2 ANQGSEA. The CDR3 nucleotides are TGCAGCGTTGAACGGCAGGGGGGAAACATTCAGTACTTC. Amino acids: CSVERQGGNIQYF.

This clone occurred a few times. A read error may produce the germline difference seen at one junction end. The chain joins TRBV7-9 to TRBJ1-2, with 8 bases matching TRBD1. CDR1 and CDR2 from the germline V gene are SEHNR and FQNEAQ (reference sequence). The CDR3 spans 13 residues. CDR3 sequence (DNA): TGTGCCAGCAGCCTAGCAGACAGGGGCGGCTACACCTTC. This codes for CASSLADRGGYTF.

This clone was observed a handful of times. This CDR3 reads CASSSYRTEGTGELFF. The CDR3 DNA is TGTGCCAGCAGCTCATATCGGACAGAGGGCACCGGGGAGCTGTTTTTT. The gene calls are TRBV7-8 and TRBJ2-2; D perhaps matches TRBD1 (6 bases). Between the trimmed V and J ends, which lost 4 bases and 4 bases, there was a span of 16 bases. The CDR3 totals 16 residues. The germline gives CDR1 SGHVS, CDR2 FQNEAQ.

This clone was counted a few times. The rearrangement links TRBV7-9 to TRBJ1-1, with D unclear. V lost 6 bases to trimming and J lost 1 base, with 9 bases between them. This CDR3 is built from 13 residues. CDR1 and CDR2 from the germline V gene are SEHNR and FQNEAQ (reference sequence). The CDR3, as DNA: TGTGCCAGCAGGGTTAATTGGAACACTGAAGCTTTCTTT. Translated: CASRVNWNTEAFF.

The chain has TRBV11-2 and TRBJ2-1; no firm D call. Germline V gene data show CDR1 as SGHAT and CDR2 as FQNNGV. The germline V and J ends were trimmed by 1 base and 4 bases, with 8 bases remaining between them. The CDR3 contains 14 residues. DNA of the CDR3: TGTGCCAGCAGCTTAGTTGGTAGTTACAATGAGCAGTTCTTC. It translates to CASSLVGSYNEQFF.

This clone was observed a handful of times. This chain uses TRBV7-9 with TRBJ1-1; D gene ambiguous. V shed 5 bases and J shed 2 bases, with 9 bases lying between them. The CDR3 contains 13 residues. Germline assignment: CDR1 SEHNR and CDR2 FQNEAQ (reference sequence). The CDR3 nucleotides are TGTGCCAGCAGCCAAGACCGTAACACTGAAGCTTTCTTT. This sequence encodes CASSQDRNTEAFF.

This clone showed up just a few times. The germline gene is not matched at one end of the junction; a read error may be the cause. V usage is TRBV29-1 and J usage is TRBJ1-3; D is ambiguous. The CDR3 contains 13 residues. Germline V lookup: CDR1 SQVTM, CDR2 ANQGSEA. The CDR3 here is CSVEVNSGNTIYF. The CDR3 DNA sequence: TGCAGCGTCGAAGTGAACTCTGGAAACACCATATATTTT. Combining the CDR3 with reference TRBV29-1 and TRBJ1-3 gives the whole variable domain SAVISQKPSRDICQRGTSLTIQCQVDSQVTMMFWYRQQPGQSLTLIATANQGSEATYESGFVIDKFPISRPNLTFSTLTVSNMSPEDSSIYLCSVEVNSGNTIYFGEGSWLTVV.

This clone turned up a few times. J is TRBJ2-3 and V is TRBV7-2, with a weak D call TRBD2 (6 bases). The CDR3 is 16 amino acids. V was cut by 5 bases and J by 2 bases, with 17 bases left in between. Per the germline V gene, CDR1 is SGHTA and CDR2 is FQGNSA. CDR3 loop: CASSPLGRGNTDTQYF. The CDR3 DNA reads as TGTGCCAGCAGCCCCCTTGGGCGGGGAAACACAGATACGCAGTATTTT.

This clone came up a few times. The chain couples TRBV10-3 to TRBJ2-7; D is undetermined. The V gene lost 3 bases and the J gene lost 2 bases, with 14 bases spanning the gap. Germline CDR1 ENHRY, CDR2 SYGVKD. This CDR3 spans 15 amino acids. CDR3 in amino acids: CAISEVTSTPYEQYF. The CDR3 DNA reads TGTGCCATCAGTGAAGTCACCTCAACCCCCTACGAGCAGTACTTC.

This chain connects TRBV29-1 to TRBJ2-1; 9 bases align to TRBD1. Germline V gene sequence: CDR1 SQVTM, CDR2 ANQGSEA. This CDR3 is 14 amino acids long. Trimming cost V 7 bases and J 0 bases; bases outside gene matches: 4. CDR3 protein: CSGGTGSSYNEQFF. CDR3 DNA sequence: TGCAGCGGAGGGACAGGGAGCTCCTACAATGAGCAGTTCTTC.

The CDR3: CASSLWVETQYF. In nucleotides, the CDR3 is TGTGCCAGCAGTTTATGGGTAGAGACCCAGTACTTC. V and J are TRBV28 and TRBJ2-5; D is undetermined. Trimming took 0 bases from V and 4 from J, leaving 3 bases between them. Per the germline V gene, CDR1 is MDHEN and CDR2 is SYDVKM. CDR3 length: 12 amino acids.

CDR3 coding DNA: TGTGCCAGTAGTATACTCCCCTATAGCAATCAGCCCCAGCATTTT. Encoded protein: CASSILPYSNQPQHF. The rearrangement links TRBV19 to TRBJ1-5; D not certain. V lost 2 bases to trimming and J lost 0 bases, with 8 bases between them. This CDR3 contains 15 residues. In germline, CDR1 is LNHDA, CDR2 SQIVND (reference sequence).

This clone was seen more than once but under ten times. The chain employs TRBV11-1 and TRBJ2-2, with 10 nucleotides matching TRBD2. This CDR3 is built from 14 residues. Germline CDR1 and CDR2: SGHAT and FQDESV (reference sequence). V was pared by 4 bases and J by 9 bases, with 5 bases of the junction left unmatched. This CDR3 is CASSSSGGARELFF. In DNA form, the CDR3 reads TGTGCCAGCAGCTCCAGCGGGGGGGCCCGGGAGCTGTTTTTT.

This chain links TRBV30 with TRBJ2-7; no reliable D call. This CDR3 contains 15 residues. Germline CDR1 GTSNPN, CDR2 SVGIG (reference sequence). DNA for the CDR3: TGTGCTCTTCGGGCGAATCCAAAGGGCCCCTACGAGCAGTACTTC. This gives the protein CALRANPKGPYEQYF.

In its sample, this clone was seen a few times. V and J are TRBV6-1 and TRBJ1-5; D might be TRBD1 (5 bases). V lost 4 bases to trimming and J lost 9 bases, with 16 bases between them. Germline V gene data show CDR1 as MNHNS and CDR2 as SASEGT. CDR3 size: 14 residues. The CDR3 protein is CASSVKTASRPQHF. The CDR3 DNA sequence: TGTGCCAGCAGTGTAAAGACAGCGAGTCGGCCCCAGCATTTT.

In its sample, this clone was seen a few times. The J gene is TRBJ1-6, the V gene TRBV27; D is perhaps TRBD1 (6 bases). The CDR3 runs to 15 residues. V gave up 6 bases and J gave up 6 bases, with 15 bases separating them. Germline CDR1 and CDR2: MNHEY and SMNVEV (reference sequence). CDR3 nucleotide sequence: TGTGCCAGCAGACCTAGGGCAGGGGTTAATTCACCCCTCCACTTT. It is translated as CASRPRAGVNSPLHF.

The genes are TRBV5-1 and TRBJ1-5; possibly TRBD1 for D (5 bases). V lost 1 base and J lost 8, with 10 bases in between. The CDR3 sequence is 13 residues long. Per the germline V gene, CDR1 is SGHRS and CDR2 is YFSETQ. CDR3 loop: CASSLNQGEPQHF. The CDR3 DNA follows: TGCGCCAGCAGCTTGAATCAGGGCGAGCCCCAGCATTTT.

The V and J genes are TRBV29-1 and TRBJ2-3; 8 bases map to TRBD2. Germline V gene lookup returns CDR1 SQVTM and CDR2 ANQGSEA. V shed 7 bases, J shed 2 bases, and the junction held 11 bases outside the gene matches. The CDR3 sequence is 15 residues long. CDR3 in amino acids: CSAPGGGSSTDTQYF. The CDR3 nucleotides are TGCAGCGCACCCGGGGGGGGTTCCTCCACAGATACGCAGTATTTT.

This clone was counted between two and nine times. The CDR3 DNA follows: TGTGCCAGCAGTTTGAGGCTAGGAGGTTACAATGAGCAGTTCTTC. It translates to CASSLRLGGYNEQFF. This sequence joins TRBV28 and TRBJ2-1, with D tentatively TRBD2 (5 bases). Germline CDR1 is MDHEN and CDR2 is SYDVKM. There are 15 residues in the CDR3. The ends were cut back, 3 bases at V and 4 bases at J, with 13 bases in the middle.

The genes are TRBV6-6 and TRBJ1-5, with 7 bases that match TRBD1. Germline CDR1 reads MNHNY; CDR2 reads SVGAGI (reference sequence). Germline trimming cut 7 bases from V and 3 bases from J; bases unmatched to any gene: 6. This CDR3 region has 14 residues. CDR3 nucleotide sequence: TGTGCCAGCACCTCGACAGGGAACAATCAGCCCCAGCATTTT. Translating it yields CASTSTGNNQPQHF.

V usage is TRBV27 and J usage is TRBJ1-2; no reliable D call. Germline assignment: CDR1 MNHEY and CDR2 SMNVEV (reference sequence). The CDR3 extends over 14 amino acids. With 4 bases removed from V and 4 bases from J, the gap between germline ends came to 13 bases. This chain's CDR3 is CASSSRASLYGYTF. The DNA of the CDR3 is TGTGCCAGCAGTTCACGGGCTTCCCTCTATGGCTACACCTTC.

This clone was found a few times. The V call is TRBV5-6, the J call TRBJ2-7; D is uncertain. The CDR3 is made up of 13 amino acids. CDR1 and CDR2 (germline): SGHDT, YYEEEE. V was trimmed by 4 bases and J by 3 bases, leaving 11 bases between them. CDR3 coding DNA: TGTGCCAGCAGCCTCCTCGATGACTACGAGCAGTACTTC. Translating it yields CASSLLDDYEQYF.

This clone was observed a few times. The J gene is TRBJ2-1, the V gene TRBV7-2; no firm D call. Deletions cut 5 bases from V and 9 bases from J, with 17 bases between. Germline V lookup: CDR1 SGHTA, CDR2 FQGNSA. This CDR3 is built from 14 residues. This chain's CDR3 is CASSSARIEGEQFF. CDR3 DNA sequence: TGTGCCAGCAGCAGCGCCCGCATAGAAGGTGAGCAGTTCTTC.

The CDR3 DNA reads as TGTGCCAGCAGCTTTGCCCAGTACCAAGAGACCCAGTACTTC. Residues: CASSFAQYQETQYF. This rearrangement joins TRBV7-2 to TRBJ2-5; D not certain. The CDR3 is 14 residues long. CDR1 is SGHTA, CDR2 FQGNSA, per germline. With 3 bases removed from V and 0 bases from J, the gap between germline ends came to 8 bases.

The chain recombines TRBV12-5 with TRBJ2-7; 9 nucleotides agree with TRBD2. Trimming removed 1 base from V and 6 bases from J; junction bases left unmatched: 1. CDR3 length: 13 amino acids. In germline, CDR1 is LGHNT, CDR2 FRNRAP. CDR3 sequence reads: CASGLASGVEQYF. For the CDR3, the DNA is TGTGCTAGTGGTTTGGCTAGCGGGGTCGAGCAGTACTTC.